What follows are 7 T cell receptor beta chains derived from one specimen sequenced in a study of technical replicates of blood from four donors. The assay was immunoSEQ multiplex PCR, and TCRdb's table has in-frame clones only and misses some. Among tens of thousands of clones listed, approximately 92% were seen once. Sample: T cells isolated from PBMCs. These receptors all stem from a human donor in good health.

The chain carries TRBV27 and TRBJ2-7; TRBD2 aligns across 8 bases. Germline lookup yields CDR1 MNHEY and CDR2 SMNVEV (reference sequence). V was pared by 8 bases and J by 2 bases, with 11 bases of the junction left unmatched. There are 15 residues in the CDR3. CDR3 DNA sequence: TGTGCCAGCGGACTCCCCCGGGGGGGGACCTACGAGCAGTACTTC. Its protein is CASGLPRGGTYEQYF.

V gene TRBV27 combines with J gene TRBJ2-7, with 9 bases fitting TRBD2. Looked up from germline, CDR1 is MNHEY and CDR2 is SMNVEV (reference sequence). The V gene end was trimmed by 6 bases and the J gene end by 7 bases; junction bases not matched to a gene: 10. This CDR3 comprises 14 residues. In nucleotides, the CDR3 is TGTGCCAGCAGCCTCCCGGGACTAGCACGGGAGCAGTACTTC. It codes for CASSLPGLAREQYF.

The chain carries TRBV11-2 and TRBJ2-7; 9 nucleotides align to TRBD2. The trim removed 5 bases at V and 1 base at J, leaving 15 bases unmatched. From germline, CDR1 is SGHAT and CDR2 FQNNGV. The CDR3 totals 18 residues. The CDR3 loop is CASSHLAGGSGRSYEQYF. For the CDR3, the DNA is TGTGCCAGCAGCCACCTGGCCGGGGGTAGCGGGAGATCCTACGAGCAGTACTTC.

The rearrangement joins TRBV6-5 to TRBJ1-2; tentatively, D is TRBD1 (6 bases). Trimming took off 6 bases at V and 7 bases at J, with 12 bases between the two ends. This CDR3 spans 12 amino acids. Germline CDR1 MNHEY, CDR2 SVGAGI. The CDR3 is CASRGGASGYTF. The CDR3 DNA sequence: TGTGCCAGCAGAGGGGGGGCGTCTGGCTACACCTTC.

For the CDR3, the DNA is TGTGCCAGCACTTCCCCTACAGGGGGGTACGAGCAGTACTTC. Translating it yields CASTSPTGGYEQYF. The chain has TRBV13 and TRBJ2-7; 8 bases fit TRBD1. The V and J ends lost 7 bases and 4 bases, in that order; junction bases with no gene match: 9. The CDR3 spans 14 residues. Germline V gene sequence: CDR1 PRHDT, CDR2 FYEKMQ (reference sequence).

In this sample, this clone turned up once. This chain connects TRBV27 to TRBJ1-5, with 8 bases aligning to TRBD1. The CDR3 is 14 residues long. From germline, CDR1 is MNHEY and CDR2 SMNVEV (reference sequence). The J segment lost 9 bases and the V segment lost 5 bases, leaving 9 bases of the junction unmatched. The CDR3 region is CASSPRQGIWPQHF. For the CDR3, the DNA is TGTGCCAGCAGTCCGCGACAGGGGATCTGGCCCCAGCATTTT.

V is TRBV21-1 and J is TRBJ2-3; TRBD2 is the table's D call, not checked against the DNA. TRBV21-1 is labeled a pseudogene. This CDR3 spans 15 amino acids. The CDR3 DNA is TGTGCCAGCAGCGCGGGGCTGGAAGACGCAGATACGCAGTATTTT. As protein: CASSAGLEDADTQYF.